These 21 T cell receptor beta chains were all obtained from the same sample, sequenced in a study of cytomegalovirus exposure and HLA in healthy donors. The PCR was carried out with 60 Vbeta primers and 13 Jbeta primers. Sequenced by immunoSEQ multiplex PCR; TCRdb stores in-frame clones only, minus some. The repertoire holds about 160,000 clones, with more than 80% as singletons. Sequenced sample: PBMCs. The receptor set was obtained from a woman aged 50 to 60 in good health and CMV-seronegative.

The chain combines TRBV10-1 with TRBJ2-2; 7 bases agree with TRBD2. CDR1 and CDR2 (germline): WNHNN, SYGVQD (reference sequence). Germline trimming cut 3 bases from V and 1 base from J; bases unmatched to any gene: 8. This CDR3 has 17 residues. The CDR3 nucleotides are TGCGCCAGCAGTGAATTAGGGACTACCGAGAACACCGGGGAGCTGTTTTTT. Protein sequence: CASSELGTTENTGELFF.

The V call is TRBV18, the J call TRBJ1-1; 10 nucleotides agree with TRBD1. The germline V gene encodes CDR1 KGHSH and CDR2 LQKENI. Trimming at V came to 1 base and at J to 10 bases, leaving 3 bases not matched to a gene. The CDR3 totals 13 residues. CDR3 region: CASSPQGDRGAFF. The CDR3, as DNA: TGTGCCAGCTCACCACAAGGGGACAGGGGAGCTTTCTTT. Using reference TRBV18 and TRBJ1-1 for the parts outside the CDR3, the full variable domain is NAGVMQNPRHLVRRRGQEARLRCSPMKGHSHVYWYRQLPEEGLKFMVYLQKENIIDESGMPKERFSAEFPKEGPSILRIQQVVRGDSAAYFCASSPQGDRGAFFGQGTRLTVV.

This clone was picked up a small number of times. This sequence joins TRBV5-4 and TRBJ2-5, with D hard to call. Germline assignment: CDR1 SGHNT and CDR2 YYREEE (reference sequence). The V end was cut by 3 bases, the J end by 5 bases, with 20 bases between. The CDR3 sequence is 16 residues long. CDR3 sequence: CASSSSNPGGLETQYF. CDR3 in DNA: TGTGCCAGCAGCTCCAGTAATCCGGGTGGTCTGGAGACCCAGTACTTC. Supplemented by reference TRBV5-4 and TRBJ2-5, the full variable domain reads ETGVTQSPTHLIKTRGQQVTLRCSSQSGHNTVSWYQQALGQGPQFIFQYYREEENGRGNFPPRFSGLQFPNYSSELNVNALELDDSALYLCASSSSNPGGLETQYFGPGTRLLVL.

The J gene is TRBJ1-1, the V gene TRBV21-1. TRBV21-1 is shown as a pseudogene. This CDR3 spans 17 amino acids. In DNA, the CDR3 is TGTGCCAGCAGCAGTGAGACTACGGACGGAAATACCACTGAAGCTTTCTTT. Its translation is CASSSETTDGNTTEAFF.

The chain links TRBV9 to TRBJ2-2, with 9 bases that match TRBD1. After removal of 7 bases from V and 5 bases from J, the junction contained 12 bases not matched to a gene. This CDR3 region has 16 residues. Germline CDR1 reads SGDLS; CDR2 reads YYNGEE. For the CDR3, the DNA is TGTGCCAGCTACCCTTTAGGACAGGGGTTAACCGGGGAGCTGTTTTTT. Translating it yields CASYPLGQGLTGELFF. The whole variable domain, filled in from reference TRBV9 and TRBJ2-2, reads DSGVTQTPKHLITATGQRVTLRCSPRSGDLSVYWYQQSLDQGLQFLIQYYNGEERAKGNILERFSAQQFPDLHSELNLSSLELGDSALYFCASYPLGQGLTGELFFGEGSRLTVL.

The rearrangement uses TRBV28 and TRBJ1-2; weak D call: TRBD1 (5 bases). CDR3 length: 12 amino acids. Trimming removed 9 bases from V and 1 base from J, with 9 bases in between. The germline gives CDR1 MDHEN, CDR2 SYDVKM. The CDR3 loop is CASWTLNYGYTF. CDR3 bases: TGTGCCAGTTGGACACTTAACTATGGCTACACCTTC.

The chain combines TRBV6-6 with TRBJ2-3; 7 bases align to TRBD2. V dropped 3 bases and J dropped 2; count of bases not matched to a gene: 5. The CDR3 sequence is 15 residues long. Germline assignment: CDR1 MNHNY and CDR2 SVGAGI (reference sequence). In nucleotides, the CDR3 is TGTGCCAGCAGTTATGCGGGGGACCTCACAGATACGCAGTATTTT. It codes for CASSYAGDLTDTQYF.

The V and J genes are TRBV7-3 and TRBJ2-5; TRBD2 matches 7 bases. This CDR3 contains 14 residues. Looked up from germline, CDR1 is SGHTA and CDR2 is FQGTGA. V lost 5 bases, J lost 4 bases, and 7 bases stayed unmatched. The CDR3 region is CASSPKPGGETQYF. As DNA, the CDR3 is TGTGCCAGCAGCCCAAAACCGGGGGGAGAGACCCAGTACTTC. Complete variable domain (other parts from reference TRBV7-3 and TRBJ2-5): GAGVSQTPSNKVTEKGKYVELRCDPISGHTALYWYRQSLGQGPEFLIYFQGTGAADDSGLPNDRFFAVRPEGSVSTLKIQRTERGDSAVYLCASSPKPGGETQYFGPGTRLLVL.

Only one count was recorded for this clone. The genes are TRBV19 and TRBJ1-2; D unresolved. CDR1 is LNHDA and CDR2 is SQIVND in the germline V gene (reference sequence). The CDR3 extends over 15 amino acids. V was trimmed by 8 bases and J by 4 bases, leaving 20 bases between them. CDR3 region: CASLPSGRKSYGYTF. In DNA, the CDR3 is TGTGCCAGTCTCCCCTCAGGCCGAAAGAGCTATGGCTACACCTTC.

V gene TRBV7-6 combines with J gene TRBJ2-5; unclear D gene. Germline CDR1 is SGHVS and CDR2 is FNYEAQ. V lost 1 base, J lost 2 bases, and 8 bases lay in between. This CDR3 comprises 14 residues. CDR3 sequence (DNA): TGTGCCAGCAGCTTAGATGGCCTGCAAGAGACCCAGTACTTC. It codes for CASSLDGLQETQYF.

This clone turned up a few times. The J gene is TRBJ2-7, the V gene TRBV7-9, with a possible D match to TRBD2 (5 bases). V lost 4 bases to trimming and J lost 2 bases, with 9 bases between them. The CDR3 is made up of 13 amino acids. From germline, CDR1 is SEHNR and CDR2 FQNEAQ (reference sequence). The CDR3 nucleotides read TGTGCCAGCAGCTCCGAGGGCCCCTACGAGCAGTACTTC. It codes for CASSSEGPYEQYF.

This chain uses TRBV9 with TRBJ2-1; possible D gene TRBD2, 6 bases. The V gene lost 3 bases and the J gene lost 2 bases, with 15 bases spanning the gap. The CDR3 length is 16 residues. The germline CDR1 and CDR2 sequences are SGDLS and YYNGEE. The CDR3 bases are TGTGCCAGCAGCGCCCCGGAGGGAGAGGCCTACAATGAGCAGTTCTTC. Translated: CASSAPEGEAYNEQFF.

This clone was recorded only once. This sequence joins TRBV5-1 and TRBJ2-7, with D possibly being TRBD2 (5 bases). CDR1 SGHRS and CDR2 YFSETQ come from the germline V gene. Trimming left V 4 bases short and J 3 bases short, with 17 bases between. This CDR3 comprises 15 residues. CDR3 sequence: CASSPSGVGVYEQYF. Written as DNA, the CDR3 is TGCGCCAGCAGCCCCTCCGGGGTAGGAGTCTACGAGCAGTACTTC.

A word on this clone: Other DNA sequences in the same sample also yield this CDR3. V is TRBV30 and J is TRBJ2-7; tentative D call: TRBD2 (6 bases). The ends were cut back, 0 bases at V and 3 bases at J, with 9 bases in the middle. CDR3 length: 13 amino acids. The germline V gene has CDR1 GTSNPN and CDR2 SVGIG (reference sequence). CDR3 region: CAWSVTGSYEQYF. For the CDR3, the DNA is TGTGCCTGGAGTGTTACCGGGAGCTACGAGCAGTACTTC.

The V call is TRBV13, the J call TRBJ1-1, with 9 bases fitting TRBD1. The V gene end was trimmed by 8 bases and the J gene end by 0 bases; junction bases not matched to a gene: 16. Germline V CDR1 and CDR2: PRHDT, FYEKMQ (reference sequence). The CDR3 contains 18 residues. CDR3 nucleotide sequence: TGTGCCAGCCGTGTCCGGGACAGGGCTTCTTCCCTGAACACTGAAGCTTTCTTT. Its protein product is CASRVRDRASSLNTEAFF.

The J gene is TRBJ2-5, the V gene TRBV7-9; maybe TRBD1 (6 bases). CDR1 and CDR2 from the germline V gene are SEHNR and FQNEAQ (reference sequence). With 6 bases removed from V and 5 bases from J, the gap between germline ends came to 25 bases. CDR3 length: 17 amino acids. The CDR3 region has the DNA TGTGCCAGCAGTCACAGAGGGGGTTTTAGTTCAACCGAGACCCAGTACTTC. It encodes CASSHRGGFSSTETQYF. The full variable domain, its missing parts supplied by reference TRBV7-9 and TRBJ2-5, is DTGVSQNPRHKITKRGQNVTFRCDPISEHNRLYWYRQTLGQGPEFLTYFQNEAQLEKSRLLSDRFSAERPKGSFSTLEIQRTEQGDSAMYLCASSHRGGFSSTETQYFGPGTRLLVL.

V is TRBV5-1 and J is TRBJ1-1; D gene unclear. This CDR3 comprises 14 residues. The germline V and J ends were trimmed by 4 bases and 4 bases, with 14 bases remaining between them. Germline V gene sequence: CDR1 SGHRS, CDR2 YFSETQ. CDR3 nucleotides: TGCGCCAGCAGCCCCGGTCCCGGGAGCACTGAAGCTTTCTTT. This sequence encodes CASSPGPGSTEAFF.

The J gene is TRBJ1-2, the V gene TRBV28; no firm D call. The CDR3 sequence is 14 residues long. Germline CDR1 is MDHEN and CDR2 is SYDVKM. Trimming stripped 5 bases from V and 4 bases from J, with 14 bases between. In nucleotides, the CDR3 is TGTGCCAGCAGTAACGCTTTAACAGCCTATGGCTACACCTTC. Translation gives CASSNALTAYGYTF.

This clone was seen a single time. CDR3 sequence (DNA): TGTGCCAGCAGCTTAAAAGCGGGAGCTTACGACGAGCAGTACTTC. This encodes CASSLKAGAYDEQYF. The V call is TRBV7-2, the J call TRBJ2-7; 8 nucleotides agree with TRBD2. Germline V lookup: CDR1 SGHTA, CDR2 FQGNSA. CDR3 size: 15 residues. V was pared by 2 bases and J by 5 bases, with 8 bases of the junction left unmatched.

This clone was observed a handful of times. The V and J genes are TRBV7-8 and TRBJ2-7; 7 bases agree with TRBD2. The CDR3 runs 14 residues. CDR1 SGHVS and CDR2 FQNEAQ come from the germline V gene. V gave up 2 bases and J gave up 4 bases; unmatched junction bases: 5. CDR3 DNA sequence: TGTGCCAGCAGCTTAAGCGGGATAACTTACGAGCAGTACTTC. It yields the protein CASSLSGITYEQYF.

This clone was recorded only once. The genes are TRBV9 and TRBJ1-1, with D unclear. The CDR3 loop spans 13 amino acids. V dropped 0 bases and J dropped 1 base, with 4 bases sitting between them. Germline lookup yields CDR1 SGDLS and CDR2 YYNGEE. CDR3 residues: CASSVDRNTEAFF. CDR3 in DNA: TGTGCCAGCAGCGTAGACAGGAACACTGAAGCTTTCTTT. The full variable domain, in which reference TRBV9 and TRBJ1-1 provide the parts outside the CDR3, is DSGVTQTPKHLITATGQRVTLRCSPRSGDLSVYWYQQSLDQGLQFLIQYYNGEERAKGNILERFSAQQFPDLHSELNLSSLELGDSALYFCASSVDRNTEAFFGQGTRLTVV.